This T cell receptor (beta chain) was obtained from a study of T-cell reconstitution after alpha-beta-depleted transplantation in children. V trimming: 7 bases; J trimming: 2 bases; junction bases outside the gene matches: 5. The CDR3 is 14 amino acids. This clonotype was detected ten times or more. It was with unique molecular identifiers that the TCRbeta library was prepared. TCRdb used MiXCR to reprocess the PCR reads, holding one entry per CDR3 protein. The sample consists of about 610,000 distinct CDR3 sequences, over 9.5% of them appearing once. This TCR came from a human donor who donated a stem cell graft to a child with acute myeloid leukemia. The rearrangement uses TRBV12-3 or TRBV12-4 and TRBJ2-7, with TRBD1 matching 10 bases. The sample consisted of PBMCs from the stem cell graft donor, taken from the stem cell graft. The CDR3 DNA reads TGTGCCAGCACCCCGGGACAGGGGACCTACGAGCAGTACTTC. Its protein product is CASTPGQGTYEQYF.